This T cell receptor beta chain emerged from a study of vaccination effects on CD4 cells after COVID-19. CDR1 and CDR2 (germline): LNHDA, SQIVND (reference sequence). There are 14 residues in the CDR3. V lost 4 bases and J lost 8, with 14 bases in between. Note on this clone: As yet, its antigen is unknown.

Clones were read by immunoSEQ multiplex PCR, and TCRdb kept only the in-frame ones, dropping some. The sample has tens of thousands of clones, about 71% seen once; the top ten hold roughly 16%. Whole-study findings and limits: Of the vaccine-induced clones from healthy vaccinees, merely 1 of 255 recognized common cold coronaviruses as well. Vaccine- and infection-induced clones showed marked clonal contraction late following vaccination.

The ViraFEST assay expanded antigen-specific CD4+ T cells with viral peptide pools before sequencing. CD4+ T cells were isolated after 10 days of culture. They grew some 1.9 million PBMC in each well, adding around 10 IU/ml IL-2 and 8.5 to 10 ug/ml peptides. The TCR was taken from a human donor who received a COVID-19 vaccine. This sequence joins TRBV19 and TRBJ1-4, with unresolved D. The sequences come from CD4+ T cells from PBMCs cultured with HCoV-229E spike peptides, collected before COVID-19 vaccination. CDR3 in DNA: TGTGCCAGTAGTACTAACGCCGAGAGAGAAAAACTGTTTTTT. Translation gives CASSTNAEREKLFF. Full variable domain (missing parts from reference TRBV19 and TRBJ1-4): DGGITQSPKYLFRKEGQNVTLSCEQNLNHDAMYWYRQDPGQGLRLIYYSQIVNDFQKGDIAEGYSVSREKKESFPLTVTSAQKNPTAFYLCASSTNAEREKLFFGSGTQLSVL.